A single sample is the source of the 19 T cell receptor beta chains below, sequenced in a study of patients and donors after allogeneic stem cell transplantation. Each CDR3 protein gets one entry after TCRdb re-called the RT-PCR reads with MiXCR. Altogether around 150,000 distinct CDR3 sequences are present, approximately 30% being singletons, with the ten largest covering around 3%. Input material: blood, either unsorted or a sorted T cell fraction (not recorded which). The origin of the receptors is a human donor who was either an allogeneic HSCT recipient or a stem cell or donor lymphocyte infusion donor (not recorded which). It is not recorded whose cells these are; they may come from a transplant donor.

This clonotype was observed many times. The V call is TRBV4-2, the J call TRBJ1-2; D is unclear. CDR3 size: 13 residues. Trimming cost V 0 bases and J 5 bases, with 7 bases left between them. Germline lookup yields CDR1 LGHNA and CDR2 YNFKEQ. As DNA, the CDR3 is TGTGCCAGCAGCCAAGATGGTAGATATGGCTACACCTTC. It yields the protein CASSQDGRYGYTF.

J is TRBJ1-6 and V is TRBV28; D is unclear. CDR1 and CDR2 (germline): MDHEN, SYDVKM. Trimming pared 3 bases from V and 4 bases from J, leaving 10 bases between. This CDR3 has 15 amino acids. The CDR3 DNA follows: TGTGCCAGCAGTTTGGTCACGGGGTATAATTCACCCCTCCACTTT. Its translation: CASSLVTGYNSPLHF.

The J gene is TRBJ2-1, the V gene TRBV28; 12 bases match TRBD2. The CDR3 sequence is 15 residues long. Germline V gene lookup returns CDR1 MDHEN and CDR2 SYDVKM. The V gene end was trimmed by 7 bases and the J gene end by 9 bases; junction bases not matched to a gene: 10. Written as DNA, the CDR3 is TGTGCCAGCACCGACGGACTAGCGGGATCCGGTGAGCAGTTCTTC. Translated: CASTDGLAGSGEQFF.

This clonotype was detected a few times. The V and J genes are TRBV27 and TRBJ1-4, with 10 nucleotides matching TRBD1. The CDR3 extends over 14 amino acids. The V gene end was trimmed by 4 bases and the J gene end by 6 bases; junction bases not matched to a gene: 2. The germline CDR1 and CDR2 sequences are MNHEY and SMNVEV (reference sequence). CDR3 sequence: CASSSTGGHEKLFF. In DNA form, the CDR3 reads TGTGCCAGCAGTTCGACAGGGGGCCATGAAAAACTGTTTTTT.

This clonotype was seen more than once but under ten times. V usage is TRBV5-1 and J usage is TRBJ2-7; 9 nucleotides agree with TRBD1. The CDR3 consists of 14 residues. Trimming took 2 bases from V and 6 from J; bases not matched to a gene: 6. CDR1 and CDR2 from the germline V gene are SGHRS and YFSETQ. CDR3 region: CASSLQGANSEQYF. CDR3 coding DNA: TGCGCCAGCAGCTTACAGGGGGCGAATTCCGAGCAGTACTTC. The full variable domain, its missing parts supplied by reference TRBV5-1 and TRBJ2-7, is KAGVTQTPRYLIKTRGQQVTLSCSPISGHRSVSWYQQTPGQGLQFLFEYFSETQRNKGNFPGRFSGRQFSNSRSEMNVSTLELGDSALYLCASSLQGANSEQYFGPGTRLTVT.

DNA of the CDR3: TGTGCCAGTTCACCAGCACCCTTTGCCTATGGCTACACCTTC. It specifies CASSPAPFAYGYTF. The genes are TRBV2 and TRBJ1-2; D is unclear. Germline assignment: CDR1 SNHLY and CDR2 FYNNEI. CDR3 length: 14 amino acids. V lost 9 bases and J 4 bases, leaving 18 bases between the germline ends.

The genes are TRBV9 and TRBJ2-5, with 8 nucleotides matching TRBD1. Unmatched junction bases numbered 10, after V lost 4 bases and J lost 5 bases. The germline gives CDR1 SGDLS, CDR2 YYNGEE. The CDR3 covers 15 residues. CDR3 amino acids: CASSPRQGSVETQYF. The CDR3 DNA sequence: TGTGCCAGCAGCCCTCGACAGGGGTCGGTGGAGACCCAGTACTTC.

This clonotype occurred a few times. V gene TRBV7-9 combines with J gene TRBJ1-2; 7 nucleotides match TRBD1. In germline, CDR1 is SEHNR, CDR2 FQNEAQ (reference sequence). The CDR3 contains 15 residues. V trimming: 5 bases; J trimming: 6 bases; junction bases outside the gene matches: 12. CDR3 residues: CASSALTGSWDGYTF. Here the CDR3 DNA reads TGTGCCAGCAGCGCCTTGACAGGGAGTTGGGATGGCTACACCTTC.

The genes are TRBV12-3 or TRBV12-4 and TRBJ2-7, with D maybe TRBD1 (7 bases). V was shortened by 6 bases and J by 3 bases, with 18 bases between the two germline ends. CDR3 length equals 15 residues. The CDR3, as DNA: TGTGCCAGCAGGGGGGGTCGGGACAGATACTACGAGCAGTACTTC. This translates into CASRGGRDRYYEQYF.

A single count supports this clonotype. The chain joins TRBV6-2 or TRBV6-3 to TRBJ2-3; D is perhaps TRBD2 (5 bases). CDR1 and CDR2 (germline): MNHEY, SVGEGT. The CDR3 contains 16 residues. The germline V and J ends were trimmed by 2 bases and 0 bases, with 12 bases remaining between them. The CDR3: CASSYGLASSTDTQYF. The CDR3 DNA is TGTGCCAGCAGTTACGGCCTAGCTTCTAGCACAGATACGCAGTATTTT.

V and J are TRBV15 and TRBJ1-6; weak D call: TRBD1 (5 bases). This CDR3 region has 14 residues. Germline CDR1 reads LNHNV; CDR2 reads YYDKDF (reference sequence). Trimming removed 8 bases from V and 10 bases from J, with 18 bases in between. The CDR3, as DNA: TGTGCCACCGGGCTAATGGAGGGACGGTCACCCCTCCACTTT. It encodes CATGLMEGRSPLHF.

This clonotype came up a few times. The V gene is TRBV29-1, the J gene TRBJ1-4; D perhaps matches TRBD1 (6 bases). CDR3 length equals 15 residues. V lost 6 bases, J lost 3 bases, and 17 bases lay in between. CDR1 is SQVTM and CDR2 is ANQGSEA in the germline V gene. The CDR3 nucleotides read TGCAGCGTGTCTAGTGGGGGGGGCGCTAATGAAAAACTGTTTTTT. Translated, it gives CSVSSGGGANEKLFF.

The J gene is TRBJ2-7, the V gene TRBV14; TRBD2 agrees at 8 bases. V lost 0 bases to trimming and J lost 0 bases; unmatched junction nucleotides: 13. In germline, CDR1 is SGHDN, CDR2 FVKESK. This CDR3 is 19 amino acids long. The CDR3 region is CASSQETVLGSGSSYEQYF. Written as DNA, the CDR3 is TGTGCCAGCAGCCAAGAGACTGTACTGGGGAGCGGGAGCTCCTACGAGCAGTACTTC.

The sample holds many counts of this clonotype. V gene TRBV12-3 or TRBV12-4 combines with J gene TRBJ1-2; D ambiguous. V gave up 6 bases and J gave up 5 bases, with 7 bases separating them. This CDR3 contains 11 residues. The CDR3 nucleotides read TGTGCCAGCAGATGGAGATATGGCTACACCTTC. This translates into CASRWRYGYTF.

This clonotype was counted at least ten times. The chain combines TRBV9 with TRBJ1-2; 8 bases fit TRBD1. Germline assignment: CDR1 SGDLS and CDR2 YYNGEE. CDR3 size: 15 residues. V shed 3 bases, J shed 3 bases, and the junction held 7 bases outside the gene matches. In nucleotides, the CDR3 is TGTGCCAGCAGCGCAGACAGGGGTATTGACTATGGCTACACCTTC. Encoded protein: CASSADRGIDYGYTF.

This chain connects TRBV4-3 to TRBJ2-7; 11 bases are shared with TRBD2. The junction had 7 bases not matched to a gene; V was cut back by 4 bases and J by 2 bases. This CDR3 comprises 16 residues. Per germline, CDR1 LGHNA and CDR2 YSLEER. This CDR3 reads CASSRQLAGDPYEQYF. The DNA of the CDR3 is TGCGCCAGCAGCCGACAACTAGCGGGAGACCCCTACGAGCAGTACTTC.

This sequence joins TRBV5-1 and TRBJ2-2; tentative D call: TRBD2 (5 bases). Germline V gene sequence: CDR1 SGHRS, CDR2 YFSETQ. This CDR3 region has 15 residues. Trimming left V 3 bases short and J 5 bases short, with 14 bases between. The CDR3 loop reads CASSSKLGFTGELFF. In nucleotides, the CDR3 is TGCGCCAGCAGCTCGAAACTAGGATTTACCGGGGAGCTGTTTTTT.

This clonotype appeared many times. This chain joins TRBV5-8 and TRBJ1-5; a weak D match, TRBD1 (6 bases). The germline V and J ends were trimmed by 0 bases and 0 bases, with 7 bases remaining between them. The V gene's germline CDR1 is SGHTS and CDR2 YDEGEE. There are 15 residues in the CDR3. The CDR3 nucleotides read TGTGCCAGCAGCTTGGGGACAGTTAGCAATCAGCCCCAGCATTTT. Amino acid sequence: CASSLGTVSNQPQHF.

This clonotype was counted only a few times. The V and J genes are TRBV7-3 and TRBJ1-1; D call uncertain. V lost 1 base and J lost 1, with 13 bases in between. CDR1 and CDR2 (germline): SGHTA, FQGTGA. This CDR3 has 16 amino acids. CDR3 DNA: TGTGCCAGCAGCTTAAATCGCATAGAAGCGAACACTGAAGCTTTCTTT. Translating it yields CASSLNRIEANTEAFF.